The rows below give T cell receptor beta chains drawn from one sample of a study of cytotoxic CD8 clonotypes in ibrutinib-treated CLL. Assay: immunoSEQ multiplex PCR; the TCRdb copy retains only in-frame clones and omits some. The sample has about 150,000 clones, about 75% seen once. This specimen was PBMCs, taken after 24 months of ibrutinib treatment. These TCRs come from a human donor with chronic lymphocytic leukemia. Both conserved end residues are part of each CDR3. A D gene is named only where the DNA matches it firmly. Part of the rows lack a size; the others show once, few, many or a class for expanded clones.

cdr3_nt cdr3_aa j_call d_call clone_size v_call
TGTGCCTGGAACAGGGGTCATGGCTACACCTTC CAWNRGHGYTF TRBJ1-2 TRBD1 - TRBV30
TGTGCCAGTAGAAGGGCCGCGGAGGGGAGCTATGGCTACACCTTC CASRRAAEGSYGYTF TRBJ1-2 - - TRBV19
TGCGCCAGCAGCCAAGGTCCCGAGCGGGTCCATCAGCCCCAGCATTTT CASSQGPERVHQPQHF TRBJ1-5 - - TRBV4-1
TGTGCCAGCAGCCATCTACAACAGGGACATCAGCCCCAGCATTTT CASSHLQQGHQPQHF TRBJ1-5 - - TRBV4-2
TGTGCCAGCAGCCCTGGGGGTTCAGATACGCAGTATTTT CASSPGGSDTQYF TRBJ2-3 - - TRBV7-9
TGTGCCAGCAGCTTGCCAGGCCCCAATGAGCAGTTCTTC CASSLPGPNEQFF TRBJ2-1 - - TRBV5-5
TGTGCCAGCAGCCCCAGTATAGTAGCGGGGCCCCAGGAGCAGTTCTTC CASSPSIVAGPQEQFF TRBJ2-1 TRBD2 - TRBV7-8
TGTGCCAGCAGCTTATCTCCTAGCACAGATACGCAGTATTTT CASSLSPSTDTQYF TRBJ2-3 - - TRBV7-9
TGTGCCAGCAGCTTGGGGGACGAAGCTTTCTTT CASSLGDEAFF TRBJ1-1 - once TRBV7-8
TGTGCCAGCAGCTTGGGCAGGATGAACACTGAAGCTTTCTTT CASSLGRMNTEAFF TRBJ1-1 - - TRBV7-2
TGTGCCAGCAGCCAAGCCCCCCAGACCAATCAGCCCCAGCATTTT CASSQAPQTNQPQHF TRBJ1-5 - - TRBV4-2
TGTGCCAGCACGGCAGGGCGGGAGACCCAGTACTTC CASTAGRETQYF TRBJ2-5 - once TRBV6-5
TGTGCCAGCAGCCTACAGGGGAGGCAGTATTTT CASSLQGRQYF TRBJ2-3 TRBD1 few TRBV14
TGCAGCGTTGGGACGGGCACGCGGGATACGCAGTATTTT CSVGTGTRDTQYF TRBJ2-3 - - TRBV29-1
TGTGCCAGCAGTTACACGCCAGGAACTTCCTACGAGCAGTACTTC CASSYTPGTSYEQYF TRBJ2-7 - few TRBV6-5
TGTGCCAGCAGCTTAACGGGTACAGGGGGCTACGAGCAGTACTTC CASSLTGTGGYEQYF TRBJ2-7 TRBD1 - TRBV7-3
TGTGCCAGCAGCTTTCAGAGCGGGGAGCTGTTTTTT CASSFQSGELFF TRBJ2-2 - - TRBV7-2
TGTGCCAGCAGCTGGGGCCGGGCGACTGAAGCTTTCTTT CASSWGRATEAFF TRBJ1-1 - - TRBV27
TGTGCCAGTAGTAGGCAGGCGTACAATGAGCAGTTCTTC CASSRQAYNEQFF TRBJ2-1 - many TRBV19
TGTGCCAGCACACTACAGGGGGCGGGTGAGCAGTACTTC CASTLQGAGEQYF TRBJ2-7 TRBD1 few TRBV7-9
TGTGCCTGGGGGCTCGGGACTAGCGATGAGCAGTTCTTC CAWGLGTSDEQFF TRBJ2-1 TRBD2 - TRBV30
TGTGCCAGCAGCTTTGGCAGAAACTATGGCTACACCTTC CASSFGRNYGYTF TRBJ1-2 - - TRBV12-1
TGTGCCAGCAGCCTCGGGACAGGGGGGCGCGAGCAGTACTTC CASSLGTGGREQYF TRBJ2-7 TRBD1 - TRBV7-9
TGTGCCAGCAGCCCCCCGGGGAGGGCGAAGGGAAAACTGTTTTTT CASSPPGRAKGKLFF TRBJ1-4 - - TRBV6-6
TGTGCCAGCTCACCAGGATTTACGAACACTGAAGCTTTCTTT CASSPGFTNTEAFF TRBJ1-1 - - TRBV18
TGTGCCAGCAGCTTTGGGACTAGCGGGAGGGCCCTGCAGTTCTTC CASSFGTSGRALQFF TRBJ2-1 TRBD2 - TRBV11-2